Listed below are T cell receptor beta chains from one sample, sequenced in a study of CD4 T cells in relation to SARS-CoV-2 and coronaviruses. Clones were sequenced by immunoSEQ multiplex PCR, and TCRdb holds only the in-frame ones, with some missing. The repertoire consists of tens of thousands of clones, with roughly four fifths occurring once and the leading ten covering roughly 22%. No antigen has been assigned to these receptors. Sequenced: CD4+ T cells from PBMCs, cultured in vitro. All receptors come from a human donor in good health. CDR3s include the opening cysteine and the closing phenylalanine or tryptophan. The D gene is left open where the match is weak. Expanded clones are given a class, and other clones once, few, many or no size at all.

once,.,TRBV5-1,TRBJ1-1,TGCGCCAGCAGGGCCGGGACACCGAACACTGAAGCTTTCTTT,CASRAGTPNTEAFF
few,.,TRBV30,TRBJ1-4,TGTGCCTGGAGGGTGGGGGGCAATCGTGAAAAACTGTTTTTT,CAWRVGGNREKLFF
.,TRBD2,TRBV5-4,TRBJ2-3,TGTGCCAGCAGAGCCGAACCGGGACTAGCGTCCACAGATACGCAGTATTTT,CASRAEPGLASTDTQYF
.,TRBD2,TRBV6-2/TRBV6-3,TRBJ2-7,TGTGCCAGCAGTTTCCCTAGCGGGAGAGGGCGATTC,CASSFPSGRGRF
.,TRBD1,TRBV18,TRBJ1-5,TGTGCCAGCTCACCCTACCGGACAGGGGGGGACTATAGCAATCAGCCCCAGCATTTT,CASSPYRTGGDYSNQPQHF
.,.,TRBV12-5,TRBJ2-1,TGTGCTAGTGGTTTGGGAAGGGACACAGCATCCTACAATGAGCAGTTCTTC,CASGLGRDTASYNEQFF
.,TRBD1,TRBV2,TRBJ1-3,TGTGCCACCAGACAGGGGAGTGGAAACACCATATATTTT,CATRQGSGNTIYF
.,TRBD1,TRBV7-6,TRBJ2-7,TGTGCCAGCAGCTTAGAGAGTTATCCCGGGACAGGGAGGTACGAGCAGTACTTC,CASSLESYPGTGRYEQYF
.,.,TRBV16,TRBJ1-1,TGTGCCAGCAGCCAATCCCACCCCCGGACGGCGAACACTGAAGCTTTCTTT,CASSQSHPRTANTEAFF
large,.,TRBV7-2,TRBJ2-7,TGTGCCAGCAGCCCGTCATACCTTACTATCTCCTACGAGCAGTACTTC,CASSPSYLTISYEQYF
.,.,TRBV7-9,TRBJ2-5,TGTGCCAGCAGCTTAGGGGGATCAGCCGAGACCCAGTACTTC,CASSLGGSAETQYF
.,TRBD1,TRBV6-4,TRBJ1-1,TGTGCCAGCAGCCAAGTAGGGACAGGGCTCACTGAAGCTTTCTTT,CASSQVGTGLTEAFF
few,.,TRBV7-7,TRBJ1-1,TGTGCCAGCAGCCTCGACAGGAACACTGAAGCTTTCTTT,CASSLDRNTEAFF